This is a list of T cell receptor beta chains from one sample in a study of long-term antiretroviral therapy in people with HIV. Measured with immunoSEQ multiplex PCR; TCRdb has only the in-frame clones, and not every one. Here the sample spans about 30,000 clones, about 94% being singletons. The starting material was unsorted PBMCs, obtained almost 6.6 years after starting antiretroviral therapy. These receptors came from a woman aged 35 to 49 with HIV. Each CDR3 is given with its conserved first and last residue. A D gene is named only where the DNA matches it firmly. For some rows the clone size is stated as once, few or many, or as a class when expanded; others skip it.

NA,NA,TRBJ1-5,TRBV19,CASSGVVNQPQHF,TGTGCCAGTTCAGGGGTTGTAAATCAGCCCCAGCATTTT
few,NA,TRBJ1-1,TRBV7-2,CASSLVGRGEAFF,TGTGCCAGCAGCTTAGTGGGCAGGGGCGAAGCTTTCTTT
NA,TRBD1,TRBJ2-1,TRBV19,CASGRGPSYNEQFF,TGTGCCAGTGGCAGGGGGCCTTCCTACAATGAGCAGTTCTTC
NA,NA,TRBJ2-1,TRBV7-9,CASSPGSGHYNEQFF,TGTGCCAGCAGCCCTGGGTCTGGGCACTACAATGAGCAGTTCTTC
NA,TRBD1,TRBJ2-1,TRBV4-3,CASSQGVGTGNNEQFF,TGCGCCAGCAGCCAAGGCGTCGGGACAGGAAACAATGAGCAGTTCTTC
NA,NA,TRBJ2-7,TRBV18,CASSPPRTATLQYF,TGTGCCAGCTCACCACCCCGGACAGCAACACTCCAGTACTTC
NA,NA,TRBJ2-5,TRBV5-4,CASSSVQGETQYF,TGTGCCAGCAGCTCGGTCCAGGGGGAGACCCAGTACTTC
NA,NA,TRBJ2-2,TRBV4-1,CASSLTYAAGELFF,TGCGCCAGCAGCCTTACCTACGCGGCCGGGGAGCTGTTTTTT
NA,NA,TRBJ2-5,TRBV7-3,CASSDGVQETQYF,TGTGCCAGCAGCGACGGGGTTCAAGAGACCCAGTACTTC
NA,NA,TRBJ2-5,TRBV6-1,CASSYRDTQETQYF,TGTGCCAGCAGCTACAGGGACACACAAGAGACCCAGTACTTC
NA,TRBD1,TRBJ1-5,TRBV7-8,CASSLALDRRSGAQHF,TGTGCCAGCAGCTTAGCGCTGGACAGGCGGTCGGGGGCCCAGCATTTT
NA,TRBD1,TRBJ1-1,TRBV29-1,CSVDPVDRDMNTEAFF,TGCAGCGTTGACCCCGTGGACAGGGACATGAACACTGAAGCTTTCTTT
once,NA,TRBJ1-2,TRBV19,CASRRVSNYGYTF,TGTGCCAGTAGGAGGGTATCTAACTATGGCTACACCTTC
NA,TRBD2,TRBJ2-2,TRBV7-2,CASNRLGVAGGQYTGELFF,TGTGCCAGCAACCGCCTGGGAGTAGCGGGGGGGCAGTACACCGGGGAGCTGTTTTTT
NA,NA,TRBJ2-7,TRBV7-2,CASSFLHEQYF,TGTGCCAGCAGCTTTTTGCACGAGCAGTACTTC
NA,TRBD1,TRBJ1-5,TRBV19,CASSMRQGDSNQPQHF,TGTGCCAGTAGTATGAGACAGGGGGATAGCAATCAGCCCCAGCATTTT
once,NA,TRBJ2-1,TRBV2,CASCLDHYNEQFF,TGTGCCAGCTGCTTGGACCATTACAATGAGCAGTTCTTC
once,TRBD1,TRBJ2-7,TRBV2,CASKDRALVGEQYF,TGTGCCAGCAAGGACAGGGCCCTCGTCGGGGAGCAGTACTTC
NA,NA,TRBJ1-1,TRBV10-3,CAISEFDAANPAFF,TGTGCCATCAGTGAGTTCGACGCCGCCAACCCAGCTTTCTTT
NA,TRBD1,TRBJ1-5,TRBV5-8,CASSVDRAYSNQPQHF,TGTGCCAGCAGCGTGGACAGGGCTTATAGCAATCAGCCCCAGCATTTT
NA,NA,TRBJ1-1,TRBV19,CASSTTTNMNTEAFF,TGTGCCAGTAGTACCACGACAAACATGAACACTGAAGCTTTCTTT
NA,TRBD2,TRBJ2-1,TRBV5-4,CASSSSSGGQTYNEQFF,TGTGCCAGCAGCTCCTCTAGCGGGGGCCAAACGTACAATGAGCAGTTCTTC
once,NA,TRBJ1-1,TRBV5-1,CASSFQAENTEAFF,TGCGCCAGCAGCTTTCAGGCGGAAAACACTGAAGCTTTCTTT
NA,NA,TRBJ1-1,TRBV7-2,CASSLRPPGTEAFF,TGTGCCAGCAGCTTGAGACCCCCCGGCACTGAAGCTTTCTTT
once,NA,TRBJ2-1,TRBV29-1,CSVGGNSYNEQFF,TGCAGCGTTGGAGGGAACTCCTACAATGAGCAGTTCTTC